Each of the 14 T cell receptor beta chains below was sequenced from the same sample in a study of shared clonotypes between healthy human individuals. Profiled with immunoSEQ multiplex PCR; TCRdb holds only in-frame clones, not every one. The sample has about 770,000 clones; 72% are singletons. Sample: memory CD4+ T cells sorted from blood. The subset here: CD45RA-negative fraction. Receptors originate from a woman in her thirties in good health.

The V gene is TRBV4-2, the J gene TRBJ1-5; 8 nucleotides agree with TRBD1. Germline V CDR1 and CDR2: LGHNA, YNFKEQ. V lost 0 bases and J lost 16; bases outside the gene matches: 8. This CDR3 is 13 amino acids long. The CDR3 loop reads CASSQEIDRGRHF. The CDR3 nucleotides are TGTGCCAGCAGCCAAGAGATTGACAGGGGAAGACATTTT.

The chain links TRBV11-3 to TRBJ2-5; tentatively, D is TRBD1 (5 bases). Germline-derived CDR1 and CDR2 are SGHNT and YENEEA. V shed 7 bases and J shed 4 bases, with 25 bases lying between them. The CDR3 contains 17 residues. CDR3: CASTTPTRGGARETQYF. CDR3 in DNA: TGTGCCAGCACCACACCGACCCGCGGTGGGGCCAGAGAGACCCAGTACTTC.

The chain uses TRBV23-1 and TRBJ2-7; D unresolved. TRBV23-1 is an ORF for which the function is uncertain. This CDR3 has 14 residues. The germline V and J ends were trimmed by 2 bases and 8 bases, with 16 bases remaining between them. The CDR3 here is CASSQRRYCGKQYF. The CDR3 DNA reads TGCGCCAGCAGTCAAAGGCGGTATTGTGGAAAGCAGTACTTC.

The chain couples TRBV9 to TRBJ1-6, with TRBD1 matching 10 bases. Per germline, CDR1 SGDLS and CDR2 YYNGEE. The CDR3 loop spans 17 amino acids. Germline trimming cut 0 bases from V and 9 bases from J; bases unmatched to any gene: 9. The CDR3 loop reads CASSVGYRRDRGSPLHF. CDR3 in DNA: TGTGCCAGCAGCGTAGGGTACCGACGGGACAGGGGTTCACCCCTCCACTTT.

The genes are TRBV19 and TRBJ2-7; 10 nucleotides align to TRBD2. Germline assignment: CDR1 LNHDA and CDR2 SQIVND (reference sequence). J was trimmed by 0 bases and V by 9 bases; bases with no gene match: 14. This CDR3 spans 17 amino acids. The CDR3 nucleotides are TGTGCCAGCAGGTCGGGCGCAGCGGGAGGGAGCTCCTACGAGCAGTACTTC. Translated, it gives CASRSGAAGGSSYEQYF.

This clone was seen only once. The CDR3 DNA follows: TGTGCCAGTACCCAATGGGGGGTAGTGGAGCTCACTGAAGCTTTCTTT. Translation gives CASTQWGVVELTEAFF. The genes are TRBV19 and TRBJ1-1; the D gene is possibly TRBD1 (5 bases). The CDR3 has 16 amino acids. V shed 7 bases and J shed 4 bases, with 22 bases lying between them. Germline CDR1 and CDR2: LNHDA and SQIVND (reference sequence).

V and J are TRBV19 and TRBJ1-2; possible D gene TRBD1, 5 bases. The germline CDR1 and CDR2 sequences are LNHDA and SQIVND (reference sequence). Deletions cut 5 bases from V and 7 bases from J, with 17 bases between. CDR3 length equals 14 residues. CDR3 nucleotides: TGTGCCAGTAGTGGTCCGTGGGGGGTAGGTGGCTACACCTTC. Translating gives CASSGPWGVGGYTF.

There are many counts of this clone. This chain joins TRBV7-3 and TRBJ2-1; D is unclear. The V gene lost 2 bases and the J gene lost 0 bases, with 8 bases spanning the gap. Germline lookup yields CDR1 SGHTA and CDR2 FQGTGA. CDR3 length: 15 residues. The CDR3 DNA reads as TGTGCCAGCAGCTTAGGGTTAAGCTCCTACAATGAGCAGTTCTTC. Its translation is CASSLGLSSYNEQFF.

This CDR3 is CASSVGQGDEKLFF. DNA of the CDR3: TGTGCCAGCAGCGTGGGACAGGGGGATGAAAAACTGTTTTTT. V and J are TRBV9 and TRBJ1-4, with 11 bases fitting TRBD1. This CDR3 contains 14 residues. CDR1 and CDR2 (germline): SGDLS, YYNGEE. Trimming took 2 bases from V and 6 from J; bases not matched to a gene: 0.

This clone showed up just a few times. The chain couples TRBV7-8 to TRBJ2-7; 8 nucleotides align to TRBD2. Germline V gene lookup returns CDR1 SGHVS and CDR2 FQNEAQ. The junction had 6 bases not matched to a gene; V was cut back by 1 base and J by 4 bases. The CDR3 is 15 residues long. CDR3 sequence: CASSLVTGGGYEQYF. The CDR3 DNA reads TGTGCCAGCAGCTTAGTTACCGGGGGGGGATACGAGCAGTACTTC.

The chain joins TRBV11-2 to TRBJ2-1; TRBD2 matches 8 bases. The V segment lost 5 bases and the J segment 7 bases; nucleotides outside the gene matches: 13. In germline, CDR1 is SGHAT, CDR2 FQNNGV. The CDR3 runs to 16 residues. As DNA, the CDR3 is TGTGCCAGCAGCAGCACCGTCAGCGGGAGTTTTAATGAGCAGTTCTTC. Translated: CASSSTVSGSFNEQFF. Full variable domain (rest looked up from reference TRBV11-2 and TRBJ2-1): EAGVAQSPRYKIIEKRQSVAFWCNPISGHATLYWYQQILGQGPKLLIQFQNNGVVDDSQLPKDRFSAERLKGVDSTLKIQPAKLEDSAVYLCASSSTVSGSFNEQFFGPGTRLTVL.

The chain links TRBV7-2 to TRBJ2-1; 10 nucleotides line up with TRBD2. From germline, CDR1 is SGHTA and CDR2 FQGNSA. The CDR3 covers 17 residues. J was trimmed by 0 bases and V by 2 bases; bases with no gene match: 4. CDR3 in DNA: TGTGCCAGCAGCTTATGGGGACTAGCGAGCTCCTACAATGAGCAGTTCTTC. The encoded protein is CASSLWGLASSYNEQFF.

The chain is built from TRBV5-6 and TRBJ1-6; D is uncertain. The CDR3 is 12 residues long. Trimming left V 6 bases short and J 8 bases short, with 9 bases between. Germline CDR1 SGHDT, CDR2 YYEEEE. The CDR3 DNA sequence: TGTGCCAGCACCATCTCGCATTCACCCCTCCACTTT. It translates to CASTISHSPLHF.

Notes on this clone: Different DNA sequences within this sample yield the same CDR3. The J gene is TRBJ1-3, the V gene TRBV5-1, with D perhaps TRBD1 (6 bases). Germline V gene lookup returns CDR1 SGHRS and CDR2 YFSETQ. CDR3 length equals 13 residues. V dropped 8 bases and J dropped 2 bases, with 11 bases sitting between them. The CDR3 DNA reads as TGCGCCAGTGGTACAGGGACTGGAAACACCATATATTTT. As protein: CASGTGTGNTIYF.